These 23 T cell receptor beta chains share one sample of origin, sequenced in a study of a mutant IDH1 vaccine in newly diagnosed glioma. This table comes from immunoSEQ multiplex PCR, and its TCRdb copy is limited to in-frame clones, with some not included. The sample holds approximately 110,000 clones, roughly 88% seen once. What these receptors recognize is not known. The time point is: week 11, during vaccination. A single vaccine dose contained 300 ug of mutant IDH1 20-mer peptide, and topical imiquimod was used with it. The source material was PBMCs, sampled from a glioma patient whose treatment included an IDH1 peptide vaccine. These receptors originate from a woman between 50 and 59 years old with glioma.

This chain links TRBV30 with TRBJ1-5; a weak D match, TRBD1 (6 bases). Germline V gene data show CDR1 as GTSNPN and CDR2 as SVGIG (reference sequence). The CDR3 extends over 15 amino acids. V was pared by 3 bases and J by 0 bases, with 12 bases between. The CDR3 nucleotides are TGTGCCTGGAGCCCCGGGACACTTAGCAATCAGCCCCAGCATTTT. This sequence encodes CAWSPGTLSNQPQHF.

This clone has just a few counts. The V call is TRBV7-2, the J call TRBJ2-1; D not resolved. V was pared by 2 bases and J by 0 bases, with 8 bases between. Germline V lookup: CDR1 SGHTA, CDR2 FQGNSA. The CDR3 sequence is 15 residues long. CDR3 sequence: CASSLRVGSYNEQFF. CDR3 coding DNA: TGTGCCAGCAGCTTAAGGGTAGGCTCCTACAATGAGCAGTTCTTC.

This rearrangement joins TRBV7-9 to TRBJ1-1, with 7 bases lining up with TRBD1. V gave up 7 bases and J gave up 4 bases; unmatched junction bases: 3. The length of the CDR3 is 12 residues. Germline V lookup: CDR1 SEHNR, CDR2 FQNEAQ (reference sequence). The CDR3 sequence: CASTRQGTEAFF. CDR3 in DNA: TGTGCCAGCACCCGACAGGGCACTGAAGCTTTCTTT.

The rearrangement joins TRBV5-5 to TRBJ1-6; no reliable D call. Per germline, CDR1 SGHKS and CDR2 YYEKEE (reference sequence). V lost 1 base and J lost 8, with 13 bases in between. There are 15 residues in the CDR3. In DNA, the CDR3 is TGTGCCAGCAGCTTGAGAACTACTGAGGATTCACCCCTCCACTTT. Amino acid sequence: CASSLRTTEDSPLHF.

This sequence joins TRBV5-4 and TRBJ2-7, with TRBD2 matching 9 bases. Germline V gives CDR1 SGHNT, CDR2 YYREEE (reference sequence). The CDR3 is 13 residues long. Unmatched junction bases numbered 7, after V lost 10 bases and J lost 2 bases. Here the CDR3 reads CAAGGRNTYEQYF. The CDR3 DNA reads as TGTGCCGCGGGGGGGAGGAACACCTACGAGCAGTACTTC.

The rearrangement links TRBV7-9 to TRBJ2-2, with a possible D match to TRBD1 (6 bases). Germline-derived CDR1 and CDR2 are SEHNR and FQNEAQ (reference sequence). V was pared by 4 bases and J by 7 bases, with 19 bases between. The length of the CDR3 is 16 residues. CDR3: CASSSPGPGVSGELFF. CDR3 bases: TGTGCCAGCAGCTCCCCCGGGCCAGGGGTGAGCGGGGAGCTGTTTTTT.

CDR3 sequence: CASTLSGSGTDTQYF. The CDR3 nucleotides read TGTGCCAGCACCTTAAGCGGGTCTGGCACAGATACGCAGTATTTT. V is TRBV9 and J is TRBJ2-3; possible D gene TRBD2, 6 bases. CDR1 SGDLS and CDR2 YYNGEE come from the germline V gene. The CDR3 is 15 residues long. The V and J ends lost 6 bases and 1 base respectively, with 15 bases between them.

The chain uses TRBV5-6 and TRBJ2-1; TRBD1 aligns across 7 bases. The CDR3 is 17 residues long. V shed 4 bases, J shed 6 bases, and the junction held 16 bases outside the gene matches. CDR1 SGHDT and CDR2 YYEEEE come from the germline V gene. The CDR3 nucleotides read TGTGCCAGCAGCCCCCGGGGTAGGGGGCGTATGGGCAATGAGCAGTTCTTC. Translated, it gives CASSPRGRGRMGNEQFF.

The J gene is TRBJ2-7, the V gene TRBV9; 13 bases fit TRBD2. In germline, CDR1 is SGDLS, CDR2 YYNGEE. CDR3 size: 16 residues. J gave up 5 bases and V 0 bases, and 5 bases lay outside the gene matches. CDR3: CASSVGTSGRLNEQYF. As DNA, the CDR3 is TGTGCCAGCAGCGTAGGGACTAGCGGGAGACTCAACGAGCAGTACTTC.

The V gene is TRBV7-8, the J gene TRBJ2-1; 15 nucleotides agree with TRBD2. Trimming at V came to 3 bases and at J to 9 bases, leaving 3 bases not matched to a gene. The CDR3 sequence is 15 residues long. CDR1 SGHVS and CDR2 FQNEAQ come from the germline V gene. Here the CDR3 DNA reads TGTGCCAGCAGCTTGGGACTAGCGGGAGGTGCTGAGCAGTTCTTC. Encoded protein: CASSLGLAGGAEQFF. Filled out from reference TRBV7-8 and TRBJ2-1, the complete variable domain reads GAGVSQSPRYKVAKRGQDVALRCDPISGHVSLFWYQQALGQGPEFLTYFQNEAQLDKSGLPSDRFFAERPEGSVSTLKIQRTQQEDSAVYLCASSLGLAGGAEQFFGPGTRLTVL.

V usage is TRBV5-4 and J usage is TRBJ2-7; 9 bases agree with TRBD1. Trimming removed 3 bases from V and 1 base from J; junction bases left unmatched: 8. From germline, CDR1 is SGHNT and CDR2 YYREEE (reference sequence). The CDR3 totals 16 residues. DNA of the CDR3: TGTGCCAGCAGCTCATCCGGGACAGGGCAGTCCTACGAGCAGTACTTC. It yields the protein CASSSSGTGQSYEQYF.

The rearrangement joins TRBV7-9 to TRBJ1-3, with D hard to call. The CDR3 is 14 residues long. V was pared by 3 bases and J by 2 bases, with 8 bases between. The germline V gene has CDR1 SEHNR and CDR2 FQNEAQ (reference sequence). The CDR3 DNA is TGTGCCAGCAGCTTCGAAGGGACTGGAAACACCATATATTTT. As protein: CASSFEGTGNTIYF. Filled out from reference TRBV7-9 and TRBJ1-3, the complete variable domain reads DTGVSQNPRHKITKRGQNVTFRCDPISEHNRLYWYRQTLGQGPEFLTYFQNEAQLEKSRLLSDRFSAERPKGSFSTLEIQRTEQGDSAMYLCASSFEGTGNTIYFGEGSWLTVV.

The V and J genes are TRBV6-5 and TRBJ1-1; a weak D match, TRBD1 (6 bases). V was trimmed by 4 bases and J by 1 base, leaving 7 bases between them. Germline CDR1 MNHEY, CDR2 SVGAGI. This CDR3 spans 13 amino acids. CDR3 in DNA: TGTGCCAGCAGTTTACAGGGGAACACTGAAGCTTTCTTT. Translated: CASSLQGNTEAFF.

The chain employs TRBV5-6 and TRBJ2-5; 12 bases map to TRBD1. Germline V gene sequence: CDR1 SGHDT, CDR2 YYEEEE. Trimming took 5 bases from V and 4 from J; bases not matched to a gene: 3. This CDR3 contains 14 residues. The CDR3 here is CASRGQGAGETQYF. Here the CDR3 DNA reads TGTGCCAGCAGGGGACAGGGGGCAGGAGAGACCCAGTACTTC.

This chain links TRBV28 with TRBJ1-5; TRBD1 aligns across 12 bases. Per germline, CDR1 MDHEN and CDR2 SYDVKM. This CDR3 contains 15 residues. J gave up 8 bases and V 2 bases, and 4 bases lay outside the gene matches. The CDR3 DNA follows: TGTGCCAGCAGTTTACCGGGACAGGGGGCGAAGCCCCAGCATTTT. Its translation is CASSLPGQGAKPQHF.

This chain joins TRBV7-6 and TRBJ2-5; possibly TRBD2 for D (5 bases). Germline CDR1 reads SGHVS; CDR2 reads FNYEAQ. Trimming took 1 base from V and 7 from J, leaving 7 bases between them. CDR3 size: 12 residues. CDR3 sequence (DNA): TGTGCCAGCAGCTTAGATACTAGGACCCAGTACTTC. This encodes CASSLDTRTQYF. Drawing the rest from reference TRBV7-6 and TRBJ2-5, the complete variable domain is GAGVSQSPRYKVTKRGQDVALRCDPISGHVSLYWYRQALGQGPEFLTYFNYEAQQDKSGLPNDRFSAERPEGSISTLTIQRTEQRDSAMYRCASSLDTRTQYFGPGTRLLVL.

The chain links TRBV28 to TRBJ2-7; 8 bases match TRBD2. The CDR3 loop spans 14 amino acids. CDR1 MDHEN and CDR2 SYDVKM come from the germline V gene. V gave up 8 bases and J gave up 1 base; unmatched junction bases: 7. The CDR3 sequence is CASLSGSTSYEQYF. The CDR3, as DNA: TGTGCCAGCCTCAGCGGGAGCACGTCCTACGAGCAGTACTTC.

The CDR3 here is CASSQVEGGETQYF. The CDR3 DNA is TGCGCCAGCAGCCAAGTTGAGGGAGGTGAGACCCAGTACTTC. This chain joins TRBV4-1 and TRBJ2-5; a possible D gene is TRBD2 (6 bases). V lost 1 base and J 5 bases, leaving 11 bases between the germline ends. CDR1 is MGHRA, CDR2 YSYEKL, per germline. This CDR3 spans 14 amino acids.

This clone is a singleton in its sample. CDR3 DNA sequence: TGTGCCAGCAGTGAATCCCACGAGCAGTACTTC. It encodes CASSESHEQYF. The J gene is TRBJ2-7, the V gene TRBV6-1; no definite D call. Germline V gene data show CDR1 as MNHNS and CDR2 as SASEGT. The V end was cut by 2 bases, the J end by 5 bases, with 4 bases between. The CDR3 runs to 11 residues.

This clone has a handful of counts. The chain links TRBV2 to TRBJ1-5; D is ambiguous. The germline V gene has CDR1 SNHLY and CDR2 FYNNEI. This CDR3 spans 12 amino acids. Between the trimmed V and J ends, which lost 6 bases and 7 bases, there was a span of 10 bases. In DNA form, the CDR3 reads TGTGCCAGCAGGGGATCCAACCAGCCCCAGCATTTT. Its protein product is CASRGSNQPQHF.

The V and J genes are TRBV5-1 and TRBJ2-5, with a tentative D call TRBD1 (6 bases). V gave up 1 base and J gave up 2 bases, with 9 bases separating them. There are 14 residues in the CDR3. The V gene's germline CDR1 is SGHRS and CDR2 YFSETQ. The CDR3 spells CASSLTGQQETQYF. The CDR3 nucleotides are TGCGCCAGCAGCTTGACTGGACAGCAAGAGACCCAGTACTTC.

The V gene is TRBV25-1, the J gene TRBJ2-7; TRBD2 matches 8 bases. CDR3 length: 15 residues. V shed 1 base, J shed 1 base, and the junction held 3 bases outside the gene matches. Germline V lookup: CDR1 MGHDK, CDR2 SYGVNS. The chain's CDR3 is CASSEWASGSYEQYF. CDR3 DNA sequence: TGTGCCAGCAGTGAATGGGCTAGCGGGTCCTACGAGCAGTACTTC.

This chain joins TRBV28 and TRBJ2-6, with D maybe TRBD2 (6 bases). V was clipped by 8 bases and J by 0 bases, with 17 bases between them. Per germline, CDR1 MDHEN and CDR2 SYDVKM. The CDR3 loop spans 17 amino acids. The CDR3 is CASLAGSPISGANVLTF. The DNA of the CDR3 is TGTGCCAGCCTTGCGGGGTCTCCTATCTCTGGGGCCAACGTCCTGACTTTC.